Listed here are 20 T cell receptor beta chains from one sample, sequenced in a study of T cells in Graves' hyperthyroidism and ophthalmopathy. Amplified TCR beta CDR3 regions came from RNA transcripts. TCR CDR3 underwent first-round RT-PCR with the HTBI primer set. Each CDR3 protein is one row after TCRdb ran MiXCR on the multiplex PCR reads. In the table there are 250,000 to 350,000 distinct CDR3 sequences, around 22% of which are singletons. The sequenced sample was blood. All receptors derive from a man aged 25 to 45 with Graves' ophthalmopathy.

The CDR3: CSASTPSRGWSGNTIYF. The CDR3 bases are TGCAGTGCTAGTACGCCGTCAAGGGGGTGGTCAGGAAACACCATATATTTT. The chain is built from TRBV20-1 and TRBJ1-3, with a possible D match to TRBD1 (6 bases). Germline CDR1 and CDR2: DFQATT and SNEGSKA (reference sequence). The CDR3 is made up of 17 amino acids. The V gene lost 3 bases and the J gene lost 4 bases, with 22 bases spanning the gap.

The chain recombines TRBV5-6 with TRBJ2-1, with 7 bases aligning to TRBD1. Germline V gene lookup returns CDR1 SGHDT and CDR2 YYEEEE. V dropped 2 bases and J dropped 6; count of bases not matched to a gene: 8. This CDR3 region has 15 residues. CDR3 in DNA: TGTGCCAGCAGCTTCTCTGGGACAGCCTTCAATGAGCAGTTCTTC. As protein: CASSFSGTAFNEQFF.

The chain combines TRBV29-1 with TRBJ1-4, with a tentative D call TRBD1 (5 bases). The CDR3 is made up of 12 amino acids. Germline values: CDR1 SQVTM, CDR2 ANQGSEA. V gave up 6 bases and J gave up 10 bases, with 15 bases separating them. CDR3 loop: CSVGETGIKLFF. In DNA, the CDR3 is TGCAGCGTGGGGGAGACCGGAATAAAACTGTTTTTT.

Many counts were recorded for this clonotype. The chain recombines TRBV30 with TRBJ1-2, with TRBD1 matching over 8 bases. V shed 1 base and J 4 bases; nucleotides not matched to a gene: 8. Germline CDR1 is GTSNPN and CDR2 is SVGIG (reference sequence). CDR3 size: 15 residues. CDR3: CAWSAPDRVGYGYTF. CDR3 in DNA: TGTGCCTGGAGTGCTCCGGACAGGGTCGGCTATGGCTACACCTTC.

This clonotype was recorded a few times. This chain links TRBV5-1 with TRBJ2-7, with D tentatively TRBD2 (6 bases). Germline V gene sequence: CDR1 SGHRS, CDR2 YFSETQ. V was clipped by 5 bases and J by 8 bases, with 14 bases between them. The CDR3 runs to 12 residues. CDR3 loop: CASRNGGPQQYF. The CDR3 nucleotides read TGCGCCAGCAGAAACGGAGGGCCCCAGCAGTACTTC.

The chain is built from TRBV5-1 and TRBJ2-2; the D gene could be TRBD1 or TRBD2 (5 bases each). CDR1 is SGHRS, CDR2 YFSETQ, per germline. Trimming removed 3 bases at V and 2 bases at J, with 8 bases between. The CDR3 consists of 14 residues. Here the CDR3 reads CASSWDLNTGELFF. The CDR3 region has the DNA TGCGCCAGCAGCTGGGACCTAAACACCGGGGAGCTGTTTTTT. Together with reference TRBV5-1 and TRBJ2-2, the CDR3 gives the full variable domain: KAGVTQTPRYLIKTRGQQVTLSCSPISGHRSVSWYQQTPGQGLQFLFEYFSETQRNKGNFPGRFSGRQFSNSRSEMNVSTLELGDSALYLCASSWDLNTGELFFGEGSRLTVL.

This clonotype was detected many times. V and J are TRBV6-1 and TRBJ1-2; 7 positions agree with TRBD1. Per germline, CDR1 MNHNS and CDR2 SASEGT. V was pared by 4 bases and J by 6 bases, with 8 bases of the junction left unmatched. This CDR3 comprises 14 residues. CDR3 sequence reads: CASSGRQGSNGYTF. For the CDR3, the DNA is TGTGCCAGCAGTGGAAGACAGGGATCGAATGGCTACACCTTC.

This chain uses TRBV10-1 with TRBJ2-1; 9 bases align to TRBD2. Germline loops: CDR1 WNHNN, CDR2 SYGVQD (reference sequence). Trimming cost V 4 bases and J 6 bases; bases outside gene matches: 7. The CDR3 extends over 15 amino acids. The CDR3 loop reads CASSGSSGTSNEQFF. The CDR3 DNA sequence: TGCGCCAGCAGTGGGTCTAGCGGGACAAGCAATGAGCAGTTCTTC.

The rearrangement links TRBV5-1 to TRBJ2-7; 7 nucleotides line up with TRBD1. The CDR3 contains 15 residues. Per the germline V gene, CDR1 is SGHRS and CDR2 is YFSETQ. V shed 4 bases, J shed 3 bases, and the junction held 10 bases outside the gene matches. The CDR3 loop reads CASSTSGTELYEQYF. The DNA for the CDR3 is TGCGCCAGCAGCACCTCCGGGACAGAACTCTACGAGCAGTACTTC.

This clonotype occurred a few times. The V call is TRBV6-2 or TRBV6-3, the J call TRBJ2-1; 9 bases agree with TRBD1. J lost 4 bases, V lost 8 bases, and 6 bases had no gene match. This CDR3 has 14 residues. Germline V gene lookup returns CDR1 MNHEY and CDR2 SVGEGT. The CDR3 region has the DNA TGTGCCAGCCGAGGGACAGGGTCATACAATGAGCAGTTCTTC. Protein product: CASRGTGSYNEQFF.

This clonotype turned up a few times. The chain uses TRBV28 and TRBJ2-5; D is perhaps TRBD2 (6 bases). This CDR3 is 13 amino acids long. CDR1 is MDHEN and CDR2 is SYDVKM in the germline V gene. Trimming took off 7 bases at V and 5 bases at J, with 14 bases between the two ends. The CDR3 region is CASTEHGGETQYF. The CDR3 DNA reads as TGTGCCAGCACCGAACACGGAGGGGAGACCCAGTACTTC.

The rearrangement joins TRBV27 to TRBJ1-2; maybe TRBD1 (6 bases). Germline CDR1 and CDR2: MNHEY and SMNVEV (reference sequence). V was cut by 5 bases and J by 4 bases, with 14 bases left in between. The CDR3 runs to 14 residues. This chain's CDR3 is CASSPIDRPYGYTF. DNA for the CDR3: TGTGCCAGCAGTCCGATAGACAGGCCCTATGGCTACACCTTC.

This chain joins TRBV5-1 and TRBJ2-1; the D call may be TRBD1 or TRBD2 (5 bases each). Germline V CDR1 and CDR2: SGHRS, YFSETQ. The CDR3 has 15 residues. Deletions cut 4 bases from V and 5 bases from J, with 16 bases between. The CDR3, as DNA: TGCGCCAGCAGCCGGGACGGCCCGGGAAACAATGAGCAGTTCTTC. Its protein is CASSRDGPGNNEQFF.

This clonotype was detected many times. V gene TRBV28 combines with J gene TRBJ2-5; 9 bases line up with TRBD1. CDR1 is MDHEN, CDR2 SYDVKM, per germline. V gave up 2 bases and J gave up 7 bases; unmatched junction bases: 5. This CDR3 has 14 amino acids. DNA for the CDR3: TGTGCCAGCAGTTTAACAGGGGGCAGCGGGACCCAGTACTTC. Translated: CASSLTGGSGTQYF.

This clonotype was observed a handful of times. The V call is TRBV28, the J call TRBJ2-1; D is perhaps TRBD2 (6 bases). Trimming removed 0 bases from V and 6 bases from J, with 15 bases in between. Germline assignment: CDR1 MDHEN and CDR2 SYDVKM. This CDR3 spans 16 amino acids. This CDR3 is CASSLWGTGLPNEQFF. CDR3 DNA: TGTGCCAGCAGTTTATGGGGGACTGGACTTCCCAATGAGCAGTTCTTC.

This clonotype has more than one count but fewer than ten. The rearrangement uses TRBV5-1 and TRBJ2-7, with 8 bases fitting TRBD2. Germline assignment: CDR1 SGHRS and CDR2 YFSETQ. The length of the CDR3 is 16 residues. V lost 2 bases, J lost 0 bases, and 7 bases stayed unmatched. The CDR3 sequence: CASSFLAGLSSYEQYF. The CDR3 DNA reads TGCGCCAGCAGCTTCCTAGCGGGTTTGAGCTCCTACGAGCAGTACTTC.

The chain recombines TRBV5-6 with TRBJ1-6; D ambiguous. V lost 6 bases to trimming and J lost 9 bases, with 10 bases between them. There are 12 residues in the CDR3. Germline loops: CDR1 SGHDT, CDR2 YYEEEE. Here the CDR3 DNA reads TGTGCCAGCACCAGAGGTGGTTCACCCCTCCACTTT. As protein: CASTRGGSPLHF.

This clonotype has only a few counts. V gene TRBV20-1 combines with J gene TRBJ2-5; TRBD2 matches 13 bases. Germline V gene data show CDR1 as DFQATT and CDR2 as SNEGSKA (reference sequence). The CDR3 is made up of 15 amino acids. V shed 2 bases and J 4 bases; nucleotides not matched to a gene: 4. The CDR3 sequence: CSARTSGRVRETQYF. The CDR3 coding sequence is TGCAGTGCTAGAACTAGCGGGAGGGTTCGAGAGACCCAGTACTTC.

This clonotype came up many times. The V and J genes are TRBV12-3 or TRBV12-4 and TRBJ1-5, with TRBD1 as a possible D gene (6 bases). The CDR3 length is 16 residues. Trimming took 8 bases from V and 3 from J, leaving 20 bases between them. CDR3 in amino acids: CASPRGGPGYNQPQHF. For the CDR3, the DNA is TGTGCCAGCCCCCGGGGGGGCCCAGGGTACAATCAGCCCCAGCATTTT.

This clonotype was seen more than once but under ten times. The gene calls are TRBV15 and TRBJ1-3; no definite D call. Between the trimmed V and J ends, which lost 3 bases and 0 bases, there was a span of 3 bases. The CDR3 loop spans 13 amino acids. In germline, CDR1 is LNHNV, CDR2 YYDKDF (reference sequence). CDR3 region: CATSRGSGNTIYF. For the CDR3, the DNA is TGTGCCACCAGCAGGGGCTCTGGAAACACCATATATTTT. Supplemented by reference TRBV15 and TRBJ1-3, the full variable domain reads DAMVIQNPRYQVTQFGKPVTLSCSQTLNHNVMYWYQQKSSQAPKLLFHYYDKDFNNEADTPDNFQSRRPNTSFCFLDIRSPGLGDTAMYLCATSRGSGNTIYFGEGSWLTVV.